This T cell receptor (beta chain) was recorded in a study of identical twins (dated by TCRdb to 2016 to 2017). About the investigation overall: To test whether fetal clonotypes persist, this study deep-sequenced TCR alpha and beta repertoires from monozygotic twins, from unrelated adults of various ages, and from cord blood. To rule out contamination, the twin experiments were replicated at different times with different library preparation protocols.

Comments on this clonotype: Its antigen is unknown. A much larger clone lies one base from this, so it may be a read error.

General findings and caveats noted by the study authors: Because the same donors could not be followed over many years, conclusions were based on cross-sectional statistical analysis. Invariant T cells such as MAIT and iNKT could partly confound zero-insertion analyses, although diverse VJ usage argued against such confounding for most clonotypes. In beta out-of-frame sequences, excess twin sharing was weaker, because having fewer shared sequences lowered the signal-to-noise ratio. Out-of-frame TCR alpha sharing in monozygotic twins was systematically underestimated by recombination models, whereas sharing between unrelated individuals was in agreement with the recombination models. Compared with coincidental sharing between unrelated individuals, out-of-frame TCR alpha sequences shared between twins had an excess of sequences with low generation probability. Fewer insertions were carried by abundant cord blood beta clonotypes; a weaker similar trend was observed in young adult naive repertoires, while no such trend was observed in memory repertoires.

To prepare the library, 5' RACE was applied. The sequencing machine was an Illumina HiSeq 2000. A universal primer binding site was introduced by template switching, and a unique molecular identifier was present in the final cDNA, enabling accurate counting of TCR cDNA molecules. First-strand cDNA for TCR alpha and beta chains was synthesized from specific primers in the conserved constant-segment region. To control for contamination, every cDNA library was double barcoded, receiving both a SMART-Mk sample barcode and Illumina barcodes. TruSeq adapter sequences along with Illumina sample barcodes were introduced in two successive PCR steps. The Illumina HiSeq platform was used with custom primers to sequence TCR alpha and beta cDNA libraries. The authors processed their data as follows. MiGEC processed the raw reads to extract unique molecular identifiers, while MiXCR was used to determine the CDR3 positions. For each individual, recombination models were inferred using an EM algorithm with the repgenHMM and IGoR tools. The tcR package in R was used for shared clonotype analysis, with sharing normalized by the product of cloneset sizes. To study raw recombination without the effects of thymic and clonal selection, out-of-frame nonproductive sequences were analyzed. TCRdb's own reprocessing of the public reads used fastp at Q25 and MiXCR and kept productive beta chains. One record per CDR3 amino acid sequence lists the most common genes and DNA. The V and J calls, along with clone size, are taken from TCRdb and not from the paper's own processing. The sample table records about 240,000 distinct CDR3 sequences; about 10% of these occur just once. The ten biggest clones cover about 9.1% of the sample.

Taken from the germline V gene, the CDR1 and CDR2 loops are SGHAT and FQNNGV. Compared with germline, V lacks 2 bases and J lacks 3 bases; bases without a gene match: 0. Taken from cysteine to phenylalanine, the CDR3 has 13 residues. Left in the record is the CDR3 DNA by itself, 39 bases read in frame from the first base. All donors were healthy Caucasians. Miltenyi CD45RO+ enrichment and human naive T-cell isolation kits were used to isolate memory (CD45RO+) and naive T cells from PBMC. The chain couples TRBV11-2 to TRBJ1-2; the junction holds 7 bases that match TRBD1. The sample consisted of memory T cells sorted from blood. What the cell subset or site label conveys for this sample: CD45RO+ enriched T cells. This TCR was recovered from a man aged 45-65 years in good health. The encoded CDR3 is CASSLTGDYGYTF. The sequence in DNA is TGTGCCAGCAGCTTAACAGGGGACTATGGCTACACCTTC.